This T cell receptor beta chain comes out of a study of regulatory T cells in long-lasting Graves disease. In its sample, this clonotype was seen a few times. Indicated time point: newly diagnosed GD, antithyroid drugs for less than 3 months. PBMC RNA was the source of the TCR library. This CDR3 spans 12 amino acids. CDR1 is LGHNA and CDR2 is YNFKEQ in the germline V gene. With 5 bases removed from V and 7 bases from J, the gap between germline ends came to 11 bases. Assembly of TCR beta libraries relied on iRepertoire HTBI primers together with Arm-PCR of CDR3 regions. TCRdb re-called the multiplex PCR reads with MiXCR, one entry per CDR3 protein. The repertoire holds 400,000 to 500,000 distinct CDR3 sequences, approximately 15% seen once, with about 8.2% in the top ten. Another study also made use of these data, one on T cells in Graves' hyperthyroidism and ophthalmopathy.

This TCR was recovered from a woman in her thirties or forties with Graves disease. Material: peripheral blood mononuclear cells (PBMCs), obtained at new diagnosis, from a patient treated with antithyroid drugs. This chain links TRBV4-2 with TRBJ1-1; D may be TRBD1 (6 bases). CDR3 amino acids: CASSSGAREAFF. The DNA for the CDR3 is TGTGCCAGCAGCTCGGGGGCCCGTGAAGCTTTCTTT.